The 4 T cell receptor beta chains below were found in one sample sequenced in a study of PD-1 blockade in classical Hodgkin lymphoma. TCRdb's copy holds only in-frame clones and misses some; the assay was immunoSEQ multiplex PCR. This table holds over 6,500 clones, around four fifths found once. Specified time point: cycle 4 day 1 (C4D1), after 5 to 7 weeks of nivolumab. Relapse was seen in all patients after autologous stem cell transplantation, and brentuximab vedotin exposure was variable. Source: peripheral blood mononuclear cells (PBMCs), taken before the fourth cycle of nivolumab. Receptor source: a human donor with classical Hodgkin lymphoma.

The chain recombines TRBV6-5 with TRBJ2-1; TRBD1 might be the D (6 bases). From germline, CDR1 is MNHEY and CDR2 SVGAGI. The CDR3 extends over 15 amino acids. Trimming took off 5 bases at V and 5 bases at J, with 16 bases between the two ends. The CDR3: CASSTTFDRNNEQFF. Here the CDR3 DNA reads TGTGCCAGCAGTACCACCTTCGACAGGAACAATGAGCAGTTCTTC.

The chain has TRBV7-9 and TRBJ2-2, with 7 positions matching TRBD1. The junction had 13 bases not matched to a gene; V was cut back by 3 bases and J by 0 bases. Germline CDR1 SEHNR, CDR2 FQNEAQ (reference sequence). The CDR3 covers 19 residues. The CDR3 is CASSFTRGQTKSNTGELFF. The CDR3, as DNA: TGTGCCAGCAGCTTCACGAGGGGACAGACTAAATCGAACACCGGGGAGCTGTTTTTT.

The V gene is TRBV19, the J gene TRBJ1-1; perhaps TRBD1 as D (5 bases). The CDR3 totals 14 residues. CDR1 and CDR2 (germline): LNHDA, SQIVND (reference sequence). Trimming stripped 4 bases from V and 2 bases from J, with 11 bases between. The CDR3 reads CASSRGTVNTEAFF. In DNA, the CDR3 is TGTGCCAGTAGTAGGGGGACGGTAAACACTGAAGCTTTCTTT.

This clone has more than one count but fewer than ten. In the same sample, other DNA sequences code for this CDR3. CDR3 sequence (DNA): TGTGCCAGCAGCGTGGGACAGAACTATGGCTACACCTTC. Protein: CASSVGQNYGYTF. V and J are TRBV9 and TRBJ1-2, with TRBD1 matching 7 bases. Germline CDR1 is SGDLS and CDR2 is YYNGEE. V dropped 2 bases and J dropped 2; count of bases not matched to a gene: 0. The CDR3 is 13 residues long.